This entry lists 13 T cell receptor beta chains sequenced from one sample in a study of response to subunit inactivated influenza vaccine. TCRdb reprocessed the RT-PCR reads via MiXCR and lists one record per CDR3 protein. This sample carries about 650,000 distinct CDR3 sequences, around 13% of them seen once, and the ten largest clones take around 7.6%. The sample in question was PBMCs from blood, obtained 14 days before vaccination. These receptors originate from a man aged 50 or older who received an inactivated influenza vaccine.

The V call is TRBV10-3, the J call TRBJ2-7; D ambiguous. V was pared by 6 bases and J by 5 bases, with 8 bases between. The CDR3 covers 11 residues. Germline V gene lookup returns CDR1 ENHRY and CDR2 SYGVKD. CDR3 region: CAISQIDEQYF. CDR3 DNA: TGTGCCATCAGCCAAATAGACGAGCAGTACTTC.

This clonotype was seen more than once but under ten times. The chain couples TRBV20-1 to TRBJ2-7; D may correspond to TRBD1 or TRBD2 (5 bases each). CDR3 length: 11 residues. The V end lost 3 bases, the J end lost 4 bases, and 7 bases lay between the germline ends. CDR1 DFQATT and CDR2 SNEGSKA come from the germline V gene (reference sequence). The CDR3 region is CSARWGYEQYF. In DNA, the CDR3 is TGCAGTGCTAGGTGGGGGTACGAGCAGTACTTC.

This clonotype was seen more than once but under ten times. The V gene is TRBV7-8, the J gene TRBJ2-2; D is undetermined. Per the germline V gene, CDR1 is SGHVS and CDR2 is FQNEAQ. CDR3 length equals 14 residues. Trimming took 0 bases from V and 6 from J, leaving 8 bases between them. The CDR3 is CASSLAYQSGELFF. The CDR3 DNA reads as TGTGCCAGCAGCTTAGCGTACCAGTCCGGGGAGCTGTTTTTT.

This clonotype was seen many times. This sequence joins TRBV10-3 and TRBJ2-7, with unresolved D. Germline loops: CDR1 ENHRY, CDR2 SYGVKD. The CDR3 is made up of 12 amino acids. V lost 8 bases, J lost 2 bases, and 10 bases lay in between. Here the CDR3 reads CAISAQPYEQYF. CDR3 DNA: TGTGCCATCTCGGCACAACCCTACGAGCAGTACTTC.

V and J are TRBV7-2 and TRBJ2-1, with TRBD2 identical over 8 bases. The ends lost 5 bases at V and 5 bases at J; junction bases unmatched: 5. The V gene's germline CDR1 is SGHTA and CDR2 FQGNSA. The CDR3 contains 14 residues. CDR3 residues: CASSTVAGNNEQFF. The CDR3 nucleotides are TGTGCCAGCAGCACTGTAGCGGGAAACAATGAGCAGTTCTTC.

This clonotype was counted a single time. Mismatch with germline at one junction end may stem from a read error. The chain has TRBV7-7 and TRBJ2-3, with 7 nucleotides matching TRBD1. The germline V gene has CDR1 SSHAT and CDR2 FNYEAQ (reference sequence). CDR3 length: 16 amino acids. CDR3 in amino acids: CASSRTGALSTDTQYF. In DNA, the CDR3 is TGTGCTAGCAGCCGTACAGGGGCTCTCAGCACAGATACGCAGTATTTT.

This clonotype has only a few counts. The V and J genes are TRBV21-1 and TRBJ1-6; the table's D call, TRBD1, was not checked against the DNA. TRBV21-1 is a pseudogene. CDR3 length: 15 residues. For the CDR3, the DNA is TGTGCCAGCAGCAAAGCTGGGCGGAATGAATCACCCCTCCACTTT. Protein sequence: CASSKAGRNESPLHF.

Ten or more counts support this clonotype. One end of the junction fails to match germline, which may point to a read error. Written as DNA, the CDR3 is TGTGCCAGCAGTTTAGGGGGGAGCACTGAAGCTTTCTTT. Its translation: CASSLGGSTEAFF. The J gene is TRBJ1-1, the V gene TRBV5-1, with D perhaps matching TRBD1 (6 bases). The germline V gene encodes CDR1 SGHRS and CDR2 YFSETQ. This CDR3 is built from 13 residues.

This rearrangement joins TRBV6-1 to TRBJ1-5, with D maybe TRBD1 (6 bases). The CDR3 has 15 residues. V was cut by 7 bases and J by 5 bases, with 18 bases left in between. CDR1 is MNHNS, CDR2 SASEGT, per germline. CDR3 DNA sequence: TGTGCCAGCAACGTTTTTACAGGGCGGGATCAGCCCCAGCATTTT. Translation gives CASNVFTGRDQPQHF.

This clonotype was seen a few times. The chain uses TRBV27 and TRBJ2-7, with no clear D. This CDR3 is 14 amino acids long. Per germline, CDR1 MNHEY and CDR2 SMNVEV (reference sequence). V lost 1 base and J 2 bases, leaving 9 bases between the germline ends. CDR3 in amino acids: CASSLLQNPYEQYF. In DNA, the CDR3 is TGTGCCAGCAGTTTATTACAGAACCCCTACGAGCAGTACTTC.

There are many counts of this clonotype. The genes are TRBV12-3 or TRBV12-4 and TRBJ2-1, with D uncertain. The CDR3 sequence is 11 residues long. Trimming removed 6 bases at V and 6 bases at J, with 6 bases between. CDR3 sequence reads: CASSMSNEQFF. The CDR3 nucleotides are TGTGCCAGCAGCATGTCCAATGAGCAGTTCTTC.

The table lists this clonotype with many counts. The CDR3 is CASSFAGRSDTQYF. The CDR3 region has the DNA TGTGCCAGCAGTTTTGCGGGAAGGTCAGATACGCAGTATTTT. This sequence joins TRBV6-5 and TRBJ2-3, with a weak D call TRBD2 (6 bases). This CDR3 contains 14 residues. V lost 4 bases to trimming and J lost 4 bases, with 12 bases between them. Germline loops: CDR1 MNHEY, CDR2 SVGAGI.

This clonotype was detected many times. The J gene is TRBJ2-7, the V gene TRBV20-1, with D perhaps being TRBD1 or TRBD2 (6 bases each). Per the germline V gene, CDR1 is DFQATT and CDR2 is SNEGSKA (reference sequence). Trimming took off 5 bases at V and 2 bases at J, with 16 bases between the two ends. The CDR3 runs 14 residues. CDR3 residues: CSAPRRGQTYEQYF. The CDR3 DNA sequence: TGCAGTGCTCCGCGACGGGGGCAAACCTACGAGCAGTACTTC.